A selection of T cell receptor beta chains follows, all from one sample in a study of T-cell reconstitution after alpha-beta-depleted transplantation in children. MiXCR, run by TCRdb on the PCR reads, gives a single entry per CDR3 protein. The sample records about a million distinct CDR3 sequences, roughly 29% being singletons. Sequenced material: PBMCs, mostly from graft donor cells, taken 360 days after TCRalphabeta/CD19-depleted stem cell transplant. These receptors were obtained from a boy in the first two years of life who had a stem cell transplant for SCID, so the T cells may come from the graft donor. The CDR3 runs from the conserved cysteine through the conserved F or W. Only part of the rows carry a size: once, few, many, or a class if the clone is expanded.

size	V	J	CDR3
few	TRBV5-1	TRBJ1-1	CASRTDRGTTEAFF
-	TRBV7-3	TRBJ2-1	CASSPPGVIYNEQFF
few	TRBV3-1	TRBJ1-1	CASSPLTGGNTEAFF
-	TRBV5-1	TRBJ2-1	CASSSHRGPIDEQFF
few	TRBV12-3/TRBV12-4	TRBJ2-3	CASSYQTRSAYF
-	TRBV28	TRBJ2-1	CASSLSFGLAGNNEQFF
-	TRBV29-1	TRBJ2-7	CSVGLGSFDEQYF
few	TRBV20-1	TRBJ2-3	CSARDPSTGDADTQYF
-	TRBV20-1	TRBJ2-1	CSARGAWLSGGAYNEQFF
-	TRBV11-2	TRBJ1-4	CASTYQSEGMGEKLFF
-	TRBV20-1	TRBJ2-1	CSAHEGALGIEQFF
few	TRBV7-2	TRBJ2-5	CASSIRPGQRRETQYF
-	TRBV12-3/TRBV12-4	TRBJ2-1	CASRSDRGSYNEQFF
-	TRBV5-6	TRBJ1-1	CASSFRRGAGNTEAFF
many	TRBV5-4	TRBJ2-5	CASSLRATQETQYF
-	TRBV20-1	TRBJ1-5	CSAPRQGNQPQHF
-	TRBV5-1	TRBJ2-4	CASRCWGGLDIQYF
-	TRBV3-1	TRBJ2-2	CASSQGAGRAGELFF
-	TRBV7-2	TRBJ2-7	CASSWERGGSYEQYF
-	TRBV6-2/TRBV6-3	TRBJ2-7	CASSHTYPYEQYF
-	TRBV28	TRBJ2-1	CASRKGGGNEQFF
-	TRBV5-1	TRBJ2-1	CASSWGTAGETGNEQFF
-	TRBV29-1	TRBJ1-3	CSLSRGLAGNTIYF
few	TRBV20-1	TRBJ1-5	CSARDKGHNQPQHF
-	TRBV2	TRBJ2-3	CASSRTGLAGGFGDTQYF
few	TRBV6-6	TRBJ2-4	CASSSARDIQYF
-	TRBV5-1	TRBJ2-7	CASSRPGGVTYEQYF
few	TRBV5-1	TRBJ2-7	CASSILDRPSSYEQYF
-	TRBV29-1	TRBJ2-3	CSVGRDRVGTDTQYF
-	TRBV5-6	TRBJ1-3	CASSPRGGNTIYF
few	TRBV4-2	TRBJ1-2	CASSPEPRPGGYTF
once	TRBV7-9	TRBJ1-5	CASSLTTGTGGQPQHF
-	TRBV18	TRBJ2-7	CASSPARTGPNYEQYF
few	TRBV12-3/TRBV12-4	TRBJ2-7	CASSFGWDMSSYEQYF
-	TRBV3-1	TRBJ2-7	CASSRDNSYEQYF
-	TRBV12-3/TRBV12-4	TRBJ2-3	CASSLSPSDTQYF
-	TRBV20-1	TRBJ2-5	CSFRPGGGETQYF